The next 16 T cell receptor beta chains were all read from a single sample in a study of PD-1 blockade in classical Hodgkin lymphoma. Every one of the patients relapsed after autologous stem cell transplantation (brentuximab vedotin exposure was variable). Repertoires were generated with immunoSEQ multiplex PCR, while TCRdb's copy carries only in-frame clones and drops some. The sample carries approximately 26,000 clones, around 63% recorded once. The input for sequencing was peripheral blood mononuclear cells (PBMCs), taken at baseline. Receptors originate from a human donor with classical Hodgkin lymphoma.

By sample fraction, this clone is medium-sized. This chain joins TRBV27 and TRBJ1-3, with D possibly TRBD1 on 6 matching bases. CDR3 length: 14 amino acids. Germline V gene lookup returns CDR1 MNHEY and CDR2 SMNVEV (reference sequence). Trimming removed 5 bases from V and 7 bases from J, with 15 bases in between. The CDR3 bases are TGTGCCAGCAGTAGTGGACAGAATTTTAACACCATATATTTT. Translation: CASSSGQNFNTIYF.

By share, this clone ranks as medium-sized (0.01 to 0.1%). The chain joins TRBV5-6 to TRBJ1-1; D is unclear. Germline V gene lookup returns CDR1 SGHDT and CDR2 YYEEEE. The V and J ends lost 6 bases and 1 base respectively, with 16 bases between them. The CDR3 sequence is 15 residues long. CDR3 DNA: TGTGCCAGCATCGGGGATGGGAAGGCGAACACTGAAGCTTTCTTT. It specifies CASIGDGKANTEAFF. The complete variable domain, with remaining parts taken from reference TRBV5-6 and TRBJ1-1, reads DAGVTQSPTHLIKTRGQQVTLRCSPKSGHDTVSWYQQALGQGPQFIFQYYEEEERQRGNFPDRFSGHQFPNYSSELNVNALLLGDSALYLCASIGDGKANTEAFFGQGTRLTVV.

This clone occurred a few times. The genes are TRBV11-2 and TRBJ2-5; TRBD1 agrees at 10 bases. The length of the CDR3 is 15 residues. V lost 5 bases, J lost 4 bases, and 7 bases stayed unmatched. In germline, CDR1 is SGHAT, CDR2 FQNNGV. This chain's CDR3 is CASSRRTGGGETQYF. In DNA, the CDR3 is TGTGCCAGCAGCCGCCGGACAGGGGGAGGAGAGACCCAGTACTTC.

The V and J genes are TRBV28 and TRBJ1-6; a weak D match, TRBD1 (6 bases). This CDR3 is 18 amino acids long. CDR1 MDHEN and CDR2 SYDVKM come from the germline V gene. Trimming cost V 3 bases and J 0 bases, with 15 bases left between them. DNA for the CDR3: TGTGCCAGCAGTTTTAACAGGGAGGGAAGCTCCTATAATTCACCCCTCCACTTT. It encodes CASSFNREGSSYNSPLHF.

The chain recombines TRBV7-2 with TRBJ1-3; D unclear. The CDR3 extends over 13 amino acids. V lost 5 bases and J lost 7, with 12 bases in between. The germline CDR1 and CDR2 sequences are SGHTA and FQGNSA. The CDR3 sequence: CASSTTPPNTIYF. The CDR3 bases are TGTGCCAGCAGCACCACTCCCCCCAACACCATATATTTT. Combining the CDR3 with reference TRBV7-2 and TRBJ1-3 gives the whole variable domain GAGVSQSPSNKVTEKGKDVELRCDPISGHTALYWYRQSLGQGLEFLIYFQGNSAPDKSGLPSDRFSAERTGGSVSTLTIQRTQQEDSAVYLCASSTTPPNTIYFGEGSWLTVV.

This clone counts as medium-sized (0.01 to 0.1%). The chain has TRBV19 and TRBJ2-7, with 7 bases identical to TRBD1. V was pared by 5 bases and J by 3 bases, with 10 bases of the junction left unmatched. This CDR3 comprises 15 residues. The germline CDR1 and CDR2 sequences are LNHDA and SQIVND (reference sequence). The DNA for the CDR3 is TGTGCCAGTAGTTCGTCGACAGGGACGGTCTACGAGCAGTACTTC. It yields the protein CASSSSTGTVYEQYF. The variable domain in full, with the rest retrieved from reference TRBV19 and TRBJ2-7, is DGGITQSPKYLFRKEGQNVTLSCEQNLNHDAMYWYRQDPGQGLRLIYYSQIVNDFQKGDIAEGYSVSREKKESFPLTVTSAQKNPTAFYLCASSSSTGTVYEQYFGPGTRLTVT.

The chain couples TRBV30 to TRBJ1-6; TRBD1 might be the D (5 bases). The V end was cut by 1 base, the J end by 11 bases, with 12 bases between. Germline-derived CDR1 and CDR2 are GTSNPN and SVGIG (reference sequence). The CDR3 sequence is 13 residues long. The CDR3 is CAWSGGPAAPLHF. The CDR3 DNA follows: TGTGCCTGGAGTGGGGGCCCGGCGGCACCCCTCCACTTT.

The CDR3 region has the DNA TGTGCCAGCAGCGTAGGTGAAGGGGGCTCGACTGGAAACACCATATATTTT. Translating it yields CASSVGEGGSTGNTIYF. The V gene is TRBV9, the J gene TRBJ1-3, with 7 nucleotides matching TRBD1. Germline V gene lookup returns CDR1 SGDLS and CDR2 YYNGEE. CDR3 length: 17 amino acids. Trimming removed 0 bases from V and 2 bases from J; junction bases left unmatched: 8. The full variable domain, completed using reference TRBV9 and TRBJ1-3, is DSGVTQTPKHLITATGQRVTLRCSPRSGDLSVYWYQQSLDQGLQFLIQYYNGEERAKGNILERFSAQQFPDLHSELNLSSLELGDSALYFCASSVGEGGSTGNTIYFGEGSWLTVV.

The CDR3 bases are TGTGCCAGCAGCGTTACTAGCGGGGGGTCCTACAATGAGCAGTTCTTC. As protein: CASSVTSGGSYNEQFF. The chain uses TRBV28 and TRBJ2-1; 12 positions agree with TRBD2. Germline loops: CDR1 MDHEN, CDR2 SYDVKM. The CDR3 is 16 residues long. The V gene end was trimmed by 6 bases and the J gene end by 1 base; junction bases not matched to a gene: 4.

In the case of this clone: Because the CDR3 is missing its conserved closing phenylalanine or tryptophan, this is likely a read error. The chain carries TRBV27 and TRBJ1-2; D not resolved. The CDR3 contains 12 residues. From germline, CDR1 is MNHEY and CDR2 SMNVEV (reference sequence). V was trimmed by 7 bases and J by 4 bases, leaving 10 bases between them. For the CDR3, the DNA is TGTGCCAGCAAAGACGGGATCTATGGCTACACCCTC. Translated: CASKDGIYGYTL.

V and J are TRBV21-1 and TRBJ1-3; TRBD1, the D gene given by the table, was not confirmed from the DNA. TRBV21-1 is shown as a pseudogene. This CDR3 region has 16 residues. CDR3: CASSKDPGEGGNTIYF. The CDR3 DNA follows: TGTGCCAGCAGCAAAGATCCAGGGGAAGGTGGAAACACCATATATTTT.

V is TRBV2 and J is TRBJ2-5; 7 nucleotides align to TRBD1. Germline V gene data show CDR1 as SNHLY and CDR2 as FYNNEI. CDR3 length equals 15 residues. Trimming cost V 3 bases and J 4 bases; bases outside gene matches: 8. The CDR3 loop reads CASSETGSRAETQYF. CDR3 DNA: TGTGCCAGCAGTGAGACAGGGAGCCGGGCAGAGACCCAGTACTTC.

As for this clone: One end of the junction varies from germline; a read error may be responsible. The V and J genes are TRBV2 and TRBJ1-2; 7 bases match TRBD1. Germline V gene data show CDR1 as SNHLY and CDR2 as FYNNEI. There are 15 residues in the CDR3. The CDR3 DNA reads TGTGCCAGCAGTAAAGCCGGGACAGATAACTATGGCTACACCTTC. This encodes CASSKAGTDNYGYTF.

This CDR3 is CASSLGAGVFYGYTF. CDR3 bases: TGTGCCAGCAGCTTAGGGGCAGGGGTCTTCTATGGCTACACCTTC. V and J are TRBV11-2 and TRBJ1-2; D perhaps matches TRBD1 (6 bases). The CDR3 contains 15 residues. The germline V gene encodes CDR1 SGHAT and CDR2 FQNNGV. Trimming left V 1 base short and J 4 bases short, with 13 bases between.

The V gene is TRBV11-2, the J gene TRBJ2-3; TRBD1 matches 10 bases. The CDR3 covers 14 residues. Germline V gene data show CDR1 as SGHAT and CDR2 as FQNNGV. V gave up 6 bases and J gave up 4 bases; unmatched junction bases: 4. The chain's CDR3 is CASSFGTGADTQYF. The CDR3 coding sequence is TGTGCCAGCAGTTTCGGGACAGGGGCAGATACGCAGTATTTT.

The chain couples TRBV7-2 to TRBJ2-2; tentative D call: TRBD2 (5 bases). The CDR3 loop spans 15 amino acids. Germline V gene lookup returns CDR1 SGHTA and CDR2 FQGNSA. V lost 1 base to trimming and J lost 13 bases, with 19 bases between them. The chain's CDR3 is CASSLEAAGRGGLFF. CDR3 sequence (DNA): TGTGCCAGCAGCTTAGAGGCAGCTGGCCGAGGAGGGCTGTTTTTT.